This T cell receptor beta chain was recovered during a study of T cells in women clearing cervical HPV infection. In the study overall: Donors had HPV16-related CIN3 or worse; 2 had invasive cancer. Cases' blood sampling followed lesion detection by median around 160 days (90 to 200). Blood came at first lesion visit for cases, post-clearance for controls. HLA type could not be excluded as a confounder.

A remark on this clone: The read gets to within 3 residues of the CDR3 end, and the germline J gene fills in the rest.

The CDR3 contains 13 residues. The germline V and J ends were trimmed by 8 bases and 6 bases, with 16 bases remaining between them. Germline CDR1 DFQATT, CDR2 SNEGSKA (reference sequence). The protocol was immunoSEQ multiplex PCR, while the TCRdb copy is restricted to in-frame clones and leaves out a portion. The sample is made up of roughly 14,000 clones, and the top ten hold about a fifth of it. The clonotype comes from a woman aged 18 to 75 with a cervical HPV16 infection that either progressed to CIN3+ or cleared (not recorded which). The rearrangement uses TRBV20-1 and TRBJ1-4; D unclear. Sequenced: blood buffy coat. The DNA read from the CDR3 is TGCAGTCTCCGGTCGGGTGGTGATGAAAAA. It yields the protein CSLRSGGDEK. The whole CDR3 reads CSLRSGGDEKLFF.